This T cell receptor (beta chain) was sequenced during a study of blood T cell repertoires in COVID-19. Study summary: Sample material is recorded as cDNA or gDNA derived from T cells, B-cell-depleted T cells, or PBMCs.

The authors' processing: For nucleated cells, counts were estimated from reference gene primer amplification. Assay used: immunoSEQ multiplex PCR; TCRdb lists only in-frame clones, some missing. From that table come the V and J calls and clone size; the DNA was used to work out D and trimming. The data show 250,000 to 350,000 clones, about 88% seen once. V shed 2 bases and J 11 bases; nucleotides not matched to a gene: 5. CDR1 is MNHEY and CDR2 is SMNVEV in the germline V gene (reference sequence). This CDR3 comprises 12 residues. A single count supports this clone. This receptor was obtained from a woman aged 60-75 years with acute or convalescent COVID-19. The chain links TRBV27 to TRBJ1-2; TRBD1 agrees at 7 bases. Source material: peripheral blood. The CDR3 DNA reads TGTGCCAGCAGTTTAAAGGGGGCTGGGTACACCTTC. Protein product: CASSLKGAGYTF.